This T cell receptor (beta chain) was recorded in a study of long-term antiretroviral therapy in people with HIV. Study observations and caveats: Repertoire dominance by clones expanded before ART was seen at all time points. In the period from about 2004 to 2018, blood was collected, possibly under older ART regimens.

In regard to this clone: The target antigen is unknown.

Two or more post-ART PBMC samples, plus at least one pre-ART sample, were available for each donor. An immunoSEQ assay, version v3.0, was performed at survey level. Clones were sequenced by immunoSEQ multiplex PCR, and TCRdb holds only the in-frame ones, with some missing. There are 15,000 to 20,000 clones in the sample; about 88% occur only once, and roughly 8.4% lies in the top ten. From germline, CDR1 is LGHNA and CDR2 YSLEER. The CDR3 totals 16 residues. Trimming removed 0 bases from V and 7 bases from J; junction bases left unmatched: 6. The chain links TRBV4-3 to TRBJ2-3; TRBD1 matches 11 bases. The TCR was taken from a man younger than 35 with HIV. Material: unsorted PBMCs, obtained 0.1 years after starting antiretroviral therapy. The CDR3 here is CASSQEPGQGVNTQYF. In DNA form, the CDR3 reads TGCGCCAGCAGCCAAGAGCCGGGACAGGGGGTCAATACGCAGTATTTT.